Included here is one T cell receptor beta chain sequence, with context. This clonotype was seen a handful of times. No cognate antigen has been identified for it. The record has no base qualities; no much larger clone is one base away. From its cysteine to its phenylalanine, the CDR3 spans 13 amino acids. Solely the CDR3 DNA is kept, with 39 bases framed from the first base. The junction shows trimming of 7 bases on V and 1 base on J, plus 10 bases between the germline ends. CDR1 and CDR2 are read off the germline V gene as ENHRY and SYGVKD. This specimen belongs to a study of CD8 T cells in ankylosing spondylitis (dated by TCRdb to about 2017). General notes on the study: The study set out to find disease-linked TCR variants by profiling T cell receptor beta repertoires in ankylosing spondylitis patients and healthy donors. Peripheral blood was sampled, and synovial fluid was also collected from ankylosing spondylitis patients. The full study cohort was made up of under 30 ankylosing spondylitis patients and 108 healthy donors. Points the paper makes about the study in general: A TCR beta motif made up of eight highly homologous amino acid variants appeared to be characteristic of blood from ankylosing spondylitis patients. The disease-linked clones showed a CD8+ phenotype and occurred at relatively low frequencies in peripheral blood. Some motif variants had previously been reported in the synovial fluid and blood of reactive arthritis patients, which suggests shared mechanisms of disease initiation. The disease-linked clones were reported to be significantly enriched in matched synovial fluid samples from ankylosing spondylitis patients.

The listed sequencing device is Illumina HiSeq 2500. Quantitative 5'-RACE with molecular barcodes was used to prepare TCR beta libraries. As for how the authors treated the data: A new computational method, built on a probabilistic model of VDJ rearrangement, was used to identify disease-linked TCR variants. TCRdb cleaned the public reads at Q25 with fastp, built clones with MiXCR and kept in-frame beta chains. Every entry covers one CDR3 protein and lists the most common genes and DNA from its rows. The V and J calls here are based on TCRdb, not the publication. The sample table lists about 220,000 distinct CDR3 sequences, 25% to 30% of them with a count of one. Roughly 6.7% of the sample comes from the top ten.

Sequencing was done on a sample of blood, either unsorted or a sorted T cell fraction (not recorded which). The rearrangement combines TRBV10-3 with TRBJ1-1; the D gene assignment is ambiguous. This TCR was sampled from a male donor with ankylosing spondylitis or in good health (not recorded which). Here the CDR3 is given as CAITVQTNTEAFF. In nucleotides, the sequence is TGTGCCATCACGGTCCAGACGAACACTGAAGCTTTCTTT.